The 14 T cell receptor beta chains listed next were all sequenced from one sample in a study of OX40 agonist ivuxolimab in advanced cancers. Profiling relied on immunoSEQ multiplex PCR, and the TCRdb table lists in-frame clones only, not all of them. This table has approximately 50,000 clones, about 93% appearing once. The sequencing here drew on CD4+ or CD8+ T cells sorted from blood, taken in a trial of the OX40 agonist ivuxolimab. Every receptor here comes from an adult with an advanced solid tumor such as melanoma, head and neck, liver or kidney cancer.

The chain recombines TRBV28 with TRBJ2-7; TRBD1 agrees at 7 bases. The CDR3 loop spans 15 amino acids. V was pared by 8 bases and J by 5 bases, with 15 bases of the junction left unmatched. CDR1 is MDHEN, CDR2 SYDVKM, per germline. CDR3 region: CASRDRESLWDEQYF. The CDR3 DNA reads TGTGCCAGCCGCGACAGGGAGTCGCTCTGGGACGAGCAGTACTTC.

This chain links TRBV29-1 with TRBJ2-7; possible D gene TRBD1, 6 bases. There are 12 residues in the CDR3. Trimming removed 5 bases at V and 5 bases at J, with 13 bases between. Germline V lookup: CDR1 SQVTM, CDR2 ANQGSEA. The CDR3 is CSVLGHKDEQYF. The CDR3 nucleotides read TGCAGCGTTCTGGGACACAAGGACGAGCAGTACTTC.

This chain joins TRBV29-1 and TRBJ2-2; D ambiguous. V dropped 6 bases and J dropped 7 bases, with 12 bases sitting between them. Germline CDR1 and CDR2: SQVTM and ANQGSEA. The CDR3 runs 12 residues. CDR3 DNA sequence: TGCAGCGTAGTCCGGGTTGGCGGGGAGCTGTTTTTT. It codes for CSVVRVGGELFF.

J is TRBJ2-1 and V is TRBV27; TRBD1 aligns across 8 bases. Germline V gives CDR1 MNHEY, CDR2 SMNVEV (reference sequence). Trimming at V came to 0 bases and at J to 6 bases, leaving 1 base not matched to a gene. CDR3 length: 14 amino acids. The CDR3 DNA reads as TGTGCCAGCAGTTTATCCACAGGGGGCAATGAGCAGTTCTTC. Amino acid sequence: CASSLSTGGNEQFF.

The chain carries TRBV7-2 and TRBJ1-2; TRBD1 is a possible D gene (6 bases). The CDR3 spans 19 residues. Germline assignment: CDR1 SGHTA and CDR2 FQGNSA. Trimming stripped 7 bases from V and 1 base from J, with 28 bases between. CDR3 sequence reads: CASTPYGRQEGHLNYGYTF. The CDR3 DNA is TGTGCCAGCACCCCATACGGGCGACAGGAGGGACACCTTAACTATGGCTACACCTTC.

Here the CDR3 DNA reads TGTGCCAGCAGTTCATCCGGGCTCTGGGGCGCTGAAGCTTTCTTT. It yields the protein CASSSSGLWGAEAFF. This chain joins TRBV28 and TRBJ1-1, with TRBD1 as a possible D gene (5 bases). V dropped 4 bases and J dropped 6 bases, with 18 bases sitting between them. The CDR3 sequence is 15 residues long. Germline V gives CDR1 MDHEN, CDR2 SYDVKM.

V usage is TRBV11-2 and J usage is TRBJ2-1; 10 bases agree with TRBD2. This CDR3 has 18 residues. The trim removed 2 bases at V and 2 bases at J, leaving 9 bases unmatched. Looked up from germline, CDR1 is SGHAT and CDR2 is FQNNGV. The CDR3 here is CASSLSSGRAWTYNEQFF. The CDR3 bases are TGTGCCAGCAGCTTATCCAGCGGGAGGGCCTGGACCTACAATGAGCAGTTCTTC.

The rearrangement links TRBV4-1 to TRBJ2-3; maybe TRBD2 (5 bases). V lost 2 bases and J 1 base, leaving 16 bases between the germline ends. CDR3 size: 17 residues. Germline CDR1 MGHRA, CDR2 YSYEKL. In DNA, the CDR3 is TGCGCCAGCAGCCAACTTCTAGCTCTCGGTGGCACAGATACGCAGTATTTT. It encodes CASSQLLALGGTDTQYF.

This sequence joins TRBV18 and TRBJ2-5; TRBD1 matches 8 bases. Germline V CDR1 and CDR2: KGHSH, LQKENI. V lost 3 bases to trimming and J lost 5 bases; unmatched junction nucleotides: 11. CDR3 size: 16 residues. The CDR3 DNA follows: TGTGCCAGCTCACCGAATAGCCCTCAGGGGGCGGAGACCCAGTACTTC. Its protein product is CASSPNSPQGAETQYF.

The V gene is TRBV5-4, the J gene TRBJ2-7, with TRBD1 matching over 7 bases. V shed 3 bases and J 3 bases; nucleotides not matched to a gene: 3. CDR3 size: 13 residues. Germline assignment: CDR1 SGHNT and CDR2 YYREEE (reference sequence). In nucleotides, the CDR3 is TGTGCCAGCAGCTGGGACAGCCACTACGAGCAGTACTTC. Amino acids: CASSWDSHYEQYF.

The V call is TRBV4-3, the J call TRBJ2-7, with TRBD1 matching 8 bases. The germline gives CDR1 LGHNA, CDR2 YSLEER. V lost 4 bases to trimming and J lost 3 bases; unmatched junction nucleotides: 8. This CDR3 has 15 residues. CDR3 bases: TGCGCCAGCAGCCTTGGACAGGGAACGGGCTACGAGCAGTACTTC. It specifies CASSLGQGTGYEQYF.

This chain joins TRBV15 and TRBJ1-1; D is possibly TRBD1 (6 bases). The length of the CDR3 is 13 residues. V shed 6 bases and J shed 4 bases, with 12 bases lying between them. Germline loops: CDR1 LNHNV, CDR2 YYDKDF (reference sequence). As DNA, the CDR3 is TGTGCCACCAGTCCAGGCAGGGGCACTGAAGCTTTCTTT. It yields the protein CATSPGRGTEAFF. Filled out from reference TRBV15 and TRBJ1-1, the complete variable domain reads DAMVIQNPRYQVTQFGKPVTLSCSQTLNHNVMYWYQQKSSQAPKLLFHYYDKDFNNEADTPDNFQSRRPNTSFCFLDIRSPGLGDTAMYLCATSPGRGTEAFFGQGTRLTVV.

The sample holds one count of this clone. J is TRBJ2-1 and V is TRBV11-2, with 7 nucleotides matching TRBD1. Trimming at V came to 1 base and at J to 5 bases, leaving 5 bases not matched to a gene. The length of the CDR3 is 15 residues. Germline-derived CDR1 and CDR2 are SGHAT and FQNNGV. CDR3 coding DNA: TGTGCCAGCAGCTTAGTAAGGGGGCCCAACAATGAGCAGTTCTTC. Translated: CASSLVRGPNNEQFF. The full variable domain, completed using reference TRBV11-2 and TRBJ2-1, is EAGVAQSPRYKIIEKRQSVAFWCNPISGHATLYWYQQILGQGPKLLIQFQNNGVVDDSQLPKDRFSAERLKGVDSTLKIQPAKLEDSAVYLCASSLVRGPNNEQFFGPGTRLTVL.

The chain uses TRBV15 and TRBJ2-5, with 10 bases identical to TRBD2. The J call may be in error: the DNA end matches TRBJ2-7 better. Germline V lookup: CDR1 LNHNV, CDR2 YYDKDF (reference sequence). The CDR3 spans 17 residues. CDR3 coding DNA: TGTGCCACCAGCAGAGAACCCTTACTAGCGGGACAGTACGAGCAGTACTTC. It yields the protein CATSREPLLAGQYEQYF.